This T cell receptor beta chain appears in the sequencing data of a study of cytomegalovirus exposure and HLA in healthy donors. Study findings and constraints: One later analysis reportedly identified an Asian-associated ancestry cluster that showed fewer N-insertions than the roughly 600-donor mean. With later analysis, a missense DCLRE1C variant became linked to TCR beta V- and J-gene trimming.

It was with 60 Vbeta and 13 Jbeta primers that the PCR ran. Profiled with immunoSEQ multiplex PCR; TCRdb holds only in-frame clones, not every one. The sample shows 200,000 or so clones, about 84% of them seen only once. Germline V CDR1 and CDR2: SGHVS, FQNEAQ. The CDR3 spans 14 residues. V gave up 6 bases and J gave up 10 bases; unmatched junction bases: 13. In this sample, this clone turned up a few times. What it recognizes is unknown. The specimen sequenced was PBMCs. This clonotype was obtained from a human donor in good health. The chain is built from TRBV7-8 and TRBJ1-1, with TRBD1 identical over 8 bases. The CDR3 DNA reads TGTGCCAGCAGTCCGGTCAGGGGGCCCTTTGGAGCTTTCTTT. It yields the protein CASSPVRGPFGAFF.